The 17 T cell receptor beta chains in this list originate from one sample, sequenced in a study of blood T cells in healthy people across ages. With a J-beta primer mix and a sample-barcoded 5' primer, a second PCR ran 7 to 11 cycles. A single record per CDR3 protein comes from TCRdb applying MiXCR to the 5' RACE reads. The sample lists approximately 800,000 distinct CDR3 sequences; around 62% were seen once. Material for sequencing was blood. All receptors derive from a man aged 30 to 39 in good health.

This clonotype occurred a few times. This chain uses TRBV20-1 with TRBJ2-7; a possible D gene is TRBD1 (5 bases). The CDR3 extends over 13 amino acids. Trimming removed 1 base from V and 4 bases from J, with 11 bases in between. Germline V gene lookup returns CDR1 DFQATT and CDR2 SNEGSKA (reference sequence). The CDR3 here is CSARVRTIYEQYF. The CDR3 DNA reads TGCAGTGCTAGAGTTAGGACAATATACGAGCAGTACTTC.

With regard to this clonotype: At one of its ends the junction is not consistent with the germline gene, which may arise from a read error. The chain uses TRBV6-4 and TRBJ2-3; TRBD2 agrees at 9 bases. Germline CDR1 MRHNA, CDR2 SNTAGT. The CDR3 covers 14 residues. CDR3 loop: CASSERGGFDMQYF. As DNA, the CDR3 is TGTGCCAGCAGTGAGCGGGGGGGCTTCGATATGCAGTATTTT.

The chain recombines TRBV20-1 with TRBJ2-5, with unresolved D. The germline CDR1 and CDR2 sequences are DFQATT and SNEGSKA (reference sequence). V was cut by 1 base and J by 4 bases, with 7 bases left in between. CDR3 length: 12 amino acids. The CDR3 nucleotides are TGCAGTGCTAGAGTATTTCCAGAGACCCAGTACTTC. It codes for CSARVFPETQYF.

The gene calls are TRBV7-2 and TRBJ2-7, with TRBD1 matching over 10 bases. The length of the CDR3 is 14 residues. From germline, CDR1 is SGHTA and CDR2 FQGNSA. With 2 bases clipped from V and 7 bases from J, the junction kept 5 bases outside the gene matches. The CDR3 bases are TGTGCCAGCAGCTTATCCGGGACAGGGGCTGAGCAGTACTTC. Residues: CASSLSGTGAEQYF.

This chain joins TRBV6-2 or TRBV6-3 and TRBJ2-1; TRBD2 matches at 12 bases. Germline CDR1 MNHEY, CDR2 SVGEGT. With 7 bases clipped from V and 5 bases from J, the junction kept 6 bases outside the gene matches. The length of the CDR3 is 15 residues. Written as DNA, the CDR3 is TGTGCCAGCACCTTCGCTAGCGGGGGGGACAATGAGCAGTTCTTC. It encodes CASTFASGGDNEQFF.

The chain is built from TRBV3-1 and TRBJ1-1; D gene uncertain. Germline V gene lookup returns CDR1 LGHDT and CDR2 YNNKEL (reference sequence). This CDR3 region has 14 residues. Trimming removed 0 bases from V and 1 base from J, with 6 bases in between. The CDR3 DNA is TGTGCCAGCAGCCAAGATGGAGGGAACACTGAAGCTTTCTTT. This codes for CASSQDGGNTEAFF.

This chain links TRBV18 with TRBJ2-7; D is perhaps TRBD1 or TRBD2 (5 bases each). From germline, CDR1 is KGHSH and CDR2 LQKENI. V lost 0 bases and J 0 bases, leaving 15 bases between the germline ends. The CDR3 is 17 amino acids. CDR3 coding DNA: TGTGCCAGCTCACCACCCGGGGCGTCTCGGCGCTCCTACGAGCAGTACTTC. Protein: CASSPPGASRRSYEQYF.

The V call is TRBV21-1, the J call TRBJ1-1; the table's D call, TRBD1, has no DNA check behind it. TRBV21-1 is annotated as a pseudogene. This CDR3 has 19 residues. The CDR3 DNA reads TGTGCCAGCCCCCTGCGTGGGCGGATAGGGGGGGGGATGAACACTGAAGCTTTCTTT. Translation gives CASPLRGRIGGGMNTEAFF.

At least ten counts were recorded for this clonotype. The V call is TRBV7-9, the J call TRBJ2-7, with a tentative D call TRBD2 (7 bases). Germline CDR1 reads SEHNR; CDR2 reads FQNEAQ (reference sequence). V was trimmed by 5 bases and J by 4 bases, leaving 24 bases between them. The CDR3 covers 17 residues. The CDR3 nucleotides are TGTGCCAGCAGCCTTCGGACAGCGGGGAGCCCGACGTACGAGCAGTACTTC. This sequence encodes CASSLRTAGSPTYEQYF.

The chain recombines TRBV4-1 with TRBJ2-5, with a tentative D call TRBD2 (5 bases). The germline CDR1 and CDR2 sequences are MGHRA and YSYEKL. CDR3 size: 14 residues. V was clipped by 0 bases and J by 4 bases, with 9 bases between them. The CDR3 here is CASSQEERGETQYF. The CDR3 DNA sequence: TGCGCCAGCAGCCAAGAGGAACGGGGAGAGACCCAGTACTTC.

The rearrangement joins TRBV2 to TRBJ2-1, with 14 bases fitting TRBD2. V was pared by 6 bases and J by 1 base, with 5 bases of the junction left unmatched. The germline CDR1 and CDR2 sequences are SNHLY and FYNNEI. This CDR3 region has 17 residues. The chain's CDR3 is CASRGLAGVVSYNEQFF. The CDR3 coding sequence is TGTGCCAGCAGGGGACTAGCGGGGGTAGTATCCTACAATGAGCAGTTCTTC. Combining the CDR3 with reference TRBV2 and TRBJ2-1 gives the whole variable domain EPEVTQTPSHQVTQMGQEVILRCVPISNHLYFYWYRQILGQKVEFLVSFYNNEISEKSEIFDDQFSVERPDGSNFTLKIRSTKLEDSAMYFCASRGLAGVVSYNEQFFGPGTRLTVL.

Regarding this clonotype: This sequence may be a read error, since a much larger clone differs from it by one base. The chain couples TRBV20-1 to TRBJ2-5, with 10 bases matching TRBD1. The CDR3 totals 14 residues. CDR1 and CDR2 from the germline V gene are DFQATT and SNEGSKA (reference sequence). V dropped 8 bases and J dropped 4; count of bases not matched to a gene: 10. The CDR3 reads CSTPDRGRGETQYF. CDR3 in DNA: TGCAGTACACCCGACAGGGGGCGGGGAGAGACCCAGTACTTC.

The chain links TRBV27 to TRBJ2-7; no reliable D call. Germline CDR1 and CDR2: MNHEY and SMNVEV (reference sequence). V lost 1 base and J 0 bases, leaving 10 bases between the germline ends. The CDR3 has 15 residues. For the CDR3, the DNA is TGTGCCAGCAGTTTATTGCCCGTGAGCTCCTACGAGCAGTACTTC. Translating it yields CASSLLPVSSYEQYF.

The chain has TRBV10-3 and TRBJ2-6; 7 bases are shared with TRBD1. The ends lost 6 bases at V and 3 bases at J; junction bases unmatched: 8. Germline lookup yields CDR1 ENHRY and CDR2 SYGVKD. CDR3 size: 16 residues. CDR3 DNA: TGTGCCATCAGCCGATCCAACAGGGGTGGGGCCAACGTCCTGACTTTC. Protein sequence: CAISRSNRGGANVLTF.

The chain carries TRBV9 and TRBJ2-7; tentatively, D is TRBD1 or TRBD2 (5 bases each). The CDR3 covers 15 residues. CDR1 is SGDLS and CDR2 is YYNGEE in the germline V gene. V lost 0 bases and J 0 bases, leaving 10 bases between the germline ends. CDR3 in DNA: TGTGCCAGCAGCGTAGACCCTGGGGGCTCCTACGAGCAGTACTTC. As protein: CASSVDPGGSYEQYF.

This clonotype was seen just once. V is TRBV20-1 and J is TRBJ2-2; 10 bases align to TRBD1. Germline-derived CDR1 and CDR2 are DFQATT and SNEGSKA (reference sequence). The junction had 4 bases not matched to a gene; V was cut back by 0 bases and J by 3 bases. The CDR3 sequence is 16 residues long. The CDR3 DNA sequence: TGCAGTGCTAGAGACGCGACAGGGGGCGACACCGGGGAGCTGTTTTTT. Encoded protein: CSARDATGGDTGELFF.

V usage is TRBV29-1 and J usage is TRBJ2-1; 7 positions match TRBD1. This CDR3 is 14 amino acids long. Germline CDR1 is SQVTM and CDR2 is ANQGSEA. Trimming at V came to 7 bases and at J to 3 bases, leaving 9 bases not matched to a gene. The CDR3 sequence is CSASGQPLYNEQFF. The CDR3 DNA follows: TGCAGCGCCTCGGGACAGCCCCTCTACAATGAGCAGTTCTTC.